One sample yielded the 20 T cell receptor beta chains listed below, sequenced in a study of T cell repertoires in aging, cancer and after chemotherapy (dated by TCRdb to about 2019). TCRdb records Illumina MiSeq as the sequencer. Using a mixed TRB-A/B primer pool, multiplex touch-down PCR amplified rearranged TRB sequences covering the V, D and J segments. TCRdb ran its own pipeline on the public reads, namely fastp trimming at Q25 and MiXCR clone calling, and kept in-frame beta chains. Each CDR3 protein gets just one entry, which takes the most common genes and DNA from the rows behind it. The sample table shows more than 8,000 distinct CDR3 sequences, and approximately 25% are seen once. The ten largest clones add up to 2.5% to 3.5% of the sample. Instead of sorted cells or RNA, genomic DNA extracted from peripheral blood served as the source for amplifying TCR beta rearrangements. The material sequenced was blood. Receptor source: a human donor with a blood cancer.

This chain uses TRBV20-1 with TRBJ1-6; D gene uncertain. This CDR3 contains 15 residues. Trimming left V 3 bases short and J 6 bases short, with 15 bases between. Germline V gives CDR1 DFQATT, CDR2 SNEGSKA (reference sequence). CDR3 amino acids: CSASPQPLINSPLHF. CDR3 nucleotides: TGCAGTGCTAGTCCGCAGCCTCTAATTAATTCACCCCTCCACTTT.

CDR3: CASSLDSWGNQPQHF. Here the CDR3 DNA reads TGTGCCAGCAGCTTAGACAGTTGGGGCAATCAGCCCCAGCATTTT. The chain has TRBV7-2 and TRBJ1-5; no firm D call. Between the trimmed V and J ends, which lost 1 base and 2 bases, there was a span of 9 bases. The CDR3 spans 15 residues. Germline V gene data show CDR1 as SGHTA and CDR2 as FQGNSA.

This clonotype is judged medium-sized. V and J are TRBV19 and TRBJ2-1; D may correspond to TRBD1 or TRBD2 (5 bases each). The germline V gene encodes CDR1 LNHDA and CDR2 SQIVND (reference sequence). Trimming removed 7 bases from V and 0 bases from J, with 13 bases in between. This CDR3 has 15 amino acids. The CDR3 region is CASNHPGPSYNEQFF. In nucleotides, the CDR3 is TGTGCCAGTAATCATCCGGGACCCTCCTACAATGAGCAGTTCTTC.

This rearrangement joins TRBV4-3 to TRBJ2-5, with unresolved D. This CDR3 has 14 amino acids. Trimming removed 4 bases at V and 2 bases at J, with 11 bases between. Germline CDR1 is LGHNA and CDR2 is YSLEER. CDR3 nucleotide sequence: TGCGCCAGCAGCCGAGGTCTGTTGCAAGAGACCCAGTACTTC. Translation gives CASSRGLLQETQYF.

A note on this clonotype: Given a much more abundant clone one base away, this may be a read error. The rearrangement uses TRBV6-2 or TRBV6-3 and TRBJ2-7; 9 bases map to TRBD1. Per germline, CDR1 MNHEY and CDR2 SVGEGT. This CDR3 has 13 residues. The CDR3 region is CDSSWTGVDEQYF. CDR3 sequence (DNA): TGTGACAGCAGTTGGACAGGGGTCGACGAGCAGTACTTC.

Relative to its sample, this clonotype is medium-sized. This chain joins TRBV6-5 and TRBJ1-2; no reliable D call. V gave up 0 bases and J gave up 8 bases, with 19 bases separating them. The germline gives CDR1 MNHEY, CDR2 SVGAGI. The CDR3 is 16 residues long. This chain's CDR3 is CASSYSGQAIVEGYTF. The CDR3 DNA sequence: TGTGCCAGCAGTTACTCCGGGCAAGCGATCGTCGAAGGCTACACCTTC.

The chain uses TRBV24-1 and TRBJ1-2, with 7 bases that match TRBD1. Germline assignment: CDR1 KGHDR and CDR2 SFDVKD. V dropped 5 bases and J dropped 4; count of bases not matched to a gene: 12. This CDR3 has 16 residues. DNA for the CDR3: TGTGCCACCAGTGCTTCAGGGGGATTCGGGACCTATGGCTACACCTTC. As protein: CATSASGGFGTYGYTF.

The CDR3, as DNA: TGTGCCAGCAGCCAAGATGGAACGGGAGATAATGAAAAACTGTTTTTT. Translating gives CASSQDGTGDNEKLFF. The chain combines TRBV4-2 with TRBJ1-4, with D uncertain. Germline CDR1 and CDR2: LGHNA and YNFKEQ. This CDR3 is built from 16 residues. With 0 bases removed from V and 4 bases from J, the gap between germline ends came to 12 bases.

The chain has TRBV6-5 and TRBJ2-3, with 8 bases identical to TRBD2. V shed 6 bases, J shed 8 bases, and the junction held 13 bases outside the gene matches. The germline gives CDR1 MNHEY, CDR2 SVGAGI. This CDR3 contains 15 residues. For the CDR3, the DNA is TGTGCCAGCAGGGCCGCGGCGGGGGGTGGAAGTACGCAGTATTTT. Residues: CASRAAAGGGSTQYF.

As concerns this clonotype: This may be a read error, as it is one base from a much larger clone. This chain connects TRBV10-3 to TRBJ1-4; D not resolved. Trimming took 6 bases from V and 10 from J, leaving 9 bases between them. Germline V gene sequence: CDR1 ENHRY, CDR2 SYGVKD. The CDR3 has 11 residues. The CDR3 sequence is CAIRTDGKLFF. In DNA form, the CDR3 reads TGTGCCATCAGAACAGATGGAAAACTGTTTTTT.

In DNA form, the CDR3 reads TGTGCCAGCAGCTTCCTGACGGGGAGCACAGATACGCAGTATTTT. It encodes CASSFLTGSTDTQYF. The chain couples TRBV9 to TRBJ2-3, with D perhaps TRBD2 (5 bases). Trimming pared 4 bases from V and 0 bases from J, leaving 12 bases between. The length of the CDR3 is 15 residues. CDR1 is SGDLS and CDR2 is YYNGEE in the germline V gene.

The CDR3 nucleotides read TGTGCCAGCAGCCCGGACAGACCCCTCCACGAGCAGTACTTC. It yields the protein CASSPDRPLHEQYF. The genes are TRBV6-5 and TRBJ2-7, with D maybe TRBD1 (6 bases). Per germline, CDR1 MNHEY and CDR2 SVGAGI. Trimming stripped 6 bases from V and 5 bases from J, with 17 bases between. The CDR3 has 14 amino acids.

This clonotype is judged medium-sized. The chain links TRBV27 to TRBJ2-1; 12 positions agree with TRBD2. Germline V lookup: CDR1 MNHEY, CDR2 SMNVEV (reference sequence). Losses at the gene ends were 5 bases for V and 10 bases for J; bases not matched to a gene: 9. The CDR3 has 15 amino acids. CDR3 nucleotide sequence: TGTGCCAGCAGTCCTACTAGCGGGGGGCCAGGGGAGCAGTTCTTC. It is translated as CASSPTSGGPGEQFF.

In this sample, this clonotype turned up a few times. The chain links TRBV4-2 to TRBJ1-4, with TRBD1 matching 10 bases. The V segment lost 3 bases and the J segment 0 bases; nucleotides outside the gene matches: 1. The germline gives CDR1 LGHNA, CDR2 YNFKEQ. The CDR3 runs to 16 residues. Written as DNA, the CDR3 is TGTGCCAGCAGCCAGGACAGGGGGGCAACTAATGAAAAACTGTTTTTT. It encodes CASSQDRGATNEKLFF.

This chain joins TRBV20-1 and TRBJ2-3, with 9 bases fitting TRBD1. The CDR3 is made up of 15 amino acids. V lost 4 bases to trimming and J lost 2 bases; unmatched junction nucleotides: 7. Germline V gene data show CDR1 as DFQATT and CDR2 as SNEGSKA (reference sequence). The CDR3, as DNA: TGCAGTGCTAATACCGGGACAGGGCACACAGATACGCAGTATTTT. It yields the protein CSANTGTGHTDTQYF.

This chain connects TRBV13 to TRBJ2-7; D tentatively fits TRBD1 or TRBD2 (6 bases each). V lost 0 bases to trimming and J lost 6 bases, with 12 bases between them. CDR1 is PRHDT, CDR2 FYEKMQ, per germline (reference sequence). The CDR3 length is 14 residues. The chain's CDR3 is CASSLGGGDSEQYF. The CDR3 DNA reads TGTGCCAGCAGCTTAGGGGGGGGCGATTCCGAGCAGTACTTC.

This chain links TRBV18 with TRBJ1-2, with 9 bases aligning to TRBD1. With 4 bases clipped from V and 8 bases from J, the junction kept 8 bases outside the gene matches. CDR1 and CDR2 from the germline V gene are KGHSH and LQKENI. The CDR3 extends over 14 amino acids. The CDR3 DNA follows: TGTGCCAGCTCACTCCCCGGGACAGGGAACGGCTACACCTTC. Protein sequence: CASSLPGTGNGYTF. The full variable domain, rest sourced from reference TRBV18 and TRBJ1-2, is NAGVMQNPRHLVRRRGQEARLRCSPMKGHSHVYWYRQLPEEGLKFMVYLQKENIIDESGMPKERFSAEFPKEGPSILRIQQVVRGDSAAYFCASSLPGTGNGYTFGSGTRLTVV.

The CDR3 DNA reads as TGTGCCAGCAGCTTAGGGTCGAACACTGAAGCTTTCTTT. This gives the protein CASSLGSNTEAFF. This chain uses TRBV11-1 with TRBJ1-1; D ambiguous. Trimming cost V 1 base and J 1 base, with 4 bases left between them. The CDR3 loop spans 13 amino acids. The germline CDR1 and CDR2 sequences are SGHAT and FQDESV (reference sequence).

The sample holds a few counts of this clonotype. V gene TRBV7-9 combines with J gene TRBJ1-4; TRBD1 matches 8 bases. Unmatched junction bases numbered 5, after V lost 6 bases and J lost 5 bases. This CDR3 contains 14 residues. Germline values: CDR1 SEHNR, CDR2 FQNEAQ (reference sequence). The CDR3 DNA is TGTGCCAGCAGACCAACAGGGGGAAATGAAAAACTGTTTTTT. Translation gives CASRPTGGNEKLFF.

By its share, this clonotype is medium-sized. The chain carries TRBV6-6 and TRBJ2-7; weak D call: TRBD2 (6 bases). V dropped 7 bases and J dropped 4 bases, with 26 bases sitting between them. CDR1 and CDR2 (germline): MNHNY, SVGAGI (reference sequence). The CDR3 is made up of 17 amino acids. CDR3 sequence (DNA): TGTGCCAGCAAGGATTCCGGGACTTACCCTCCCTTTTACGAGCAGTACTTC. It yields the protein CASKDSGTYPPFYEQYF.